This T cell receptor (beta chain) is from a study of blood T cell repertoires in COVID-19. Trimming took 4 bases from V and 6 from J, leaving 25 bases between them. CDR3 length equals 17 residues. Germline CDR1 reads SGHRS; CDR2 reads YFSETQ. Sequencing was performed with immunoSEQ multiplex PCR; in TCRdb, only in-frame clones are kept and a portion is missing. Of about 98,000 clones listed, nearly 90% were seen once; the top ten hold about 4.5%. The chain recombines TRBV5-1 with TRBJ1-2; D possibly corresponds to TRBD1 (6 bases). The material sequenced was peripheral blood. This receptor was taken from a man aged 70 or older with acute or convalescent COVID-19. CDR3 in DNA: TGCGCCAGCAGCCCGCTCGGGACATCTCTCCCTCGGGATGGCTACACCTTC. Residues: CASSPLGTSLPRDGYTF. The full variable domain, rest sourced from reference TRBV5-1 and TRBJ1-2, is KAGVTQTPRYLIKTRGQQVTLSCSPISGHRSVSWYQQTPGQGLQFLFEYFSETQRNKGNFPGRFSGRQFSNSRSEMNVSTLELGDSALYLCASSPLGTSLPRDGYTFGSGTRLTVV.